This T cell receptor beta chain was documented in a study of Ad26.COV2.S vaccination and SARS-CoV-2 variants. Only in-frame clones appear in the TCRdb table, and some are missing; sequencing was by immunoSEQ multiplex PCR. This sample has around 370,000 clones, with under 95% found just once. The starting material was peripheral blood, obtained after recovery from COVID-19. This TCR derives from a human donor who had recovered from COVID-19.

The DNA for the CDR3 is TGTGCCAGCAGCTTACTGGGCAAAGAAGCTTTCTTT. Its protein is CASSLLGKEAFF. The gene calls are TRBV7-8 and TRBJ1-1; D not resolved. V gave up 2 bases and J gave up 8 bases, with 9 bases separating them. CDR1 and CDR2 (germline): SGHVS, FQNEAQ. This CDR3 is 12 amino acids long.